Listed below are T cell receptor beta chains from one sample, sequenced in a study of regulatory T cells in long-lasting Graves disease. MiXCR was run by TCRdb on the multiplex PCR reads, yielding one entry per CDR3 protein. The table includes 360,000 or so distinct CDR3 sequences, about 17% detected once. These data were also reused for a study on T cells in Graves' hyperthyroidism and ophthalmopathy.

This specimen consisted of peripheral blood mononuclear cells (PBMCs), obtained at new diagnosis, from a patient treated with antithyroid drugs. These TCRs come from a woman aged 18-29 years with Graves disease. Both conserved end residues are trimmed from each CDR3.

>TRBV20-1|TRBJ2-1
SASYDQSYNEQF
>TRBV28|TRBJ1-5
ASSGQGEYQPQH
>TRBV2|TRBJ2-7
ASVGYEQY
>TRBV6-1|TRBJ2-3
ASLPSTGGLSTDTQY
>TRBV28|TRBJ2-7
ASTPGGFYEQY
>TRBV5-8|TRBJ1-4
ASSFGDREGEKLF
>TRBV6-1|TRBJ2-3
ASSELGHSTDTQY
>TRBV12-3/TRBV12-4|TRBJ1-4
ASSLGQGAIGWTNEKLF
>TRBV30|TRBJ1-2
AWSIQGVRHGYT
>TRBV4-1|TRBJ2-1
ASSQGAGNNEQF
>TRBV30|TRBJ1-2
AWSPWPGHGYT
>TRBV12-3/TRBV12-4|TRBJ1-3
ASSPQESSGNTIY
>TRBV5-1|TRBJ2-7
ASSLRQDLYEQY
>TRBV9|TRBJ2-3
ASSVAPRGDTQY
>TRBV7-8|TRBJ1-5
ASSLARTGSNQPQH
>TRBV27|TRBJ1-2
ATRQGRDYGYT
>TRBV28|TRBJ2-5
ASSHRGTQETQY
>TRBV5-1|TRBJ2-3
ASSPGTSGSSTDTQY
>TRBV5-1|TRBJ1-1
ASSLVATPDEAF
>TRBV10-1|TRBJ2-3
ASSYTSGRGLDTQY
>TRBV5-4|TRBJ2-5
ASRPWGGGETQY
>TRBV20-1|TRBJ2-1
SASHNEQF
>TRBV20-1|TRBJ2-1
SARVGGGARDEQF
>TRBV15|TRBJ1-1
ATSRDRTMMNTEAF
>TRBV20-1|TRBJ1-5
SARSGTAIHSNQPQH
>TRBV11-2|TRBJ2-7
ASSLIREQY
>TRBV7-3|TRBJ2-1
ASSLAGAMGEQF
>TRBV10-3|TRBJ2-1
AIRSQSHNEQF
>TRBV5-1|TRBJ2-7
ASSLGLGTVNYEQY
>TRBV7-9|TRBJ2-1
ASQGESYNEQF
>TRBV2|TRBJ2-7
ASRSSGTYEQY
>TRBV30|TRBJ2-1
AWMGDYNEQF
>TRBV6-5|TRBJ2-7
ASSYSDVYEQY
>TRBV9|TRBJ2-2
ASSVPRVGNTGELF
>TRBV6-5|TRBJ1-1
ASSYSPQSRNTEAF
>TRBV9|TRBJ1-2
ASSVAGAAYGYT
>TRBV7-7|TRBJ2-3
ASSLDPGADTQY
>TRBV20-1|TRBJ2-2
SARAFQAPGSPGELF
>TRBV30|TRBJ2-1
AWMPGTGRYEQF
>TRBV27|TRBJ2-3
ASSANLGTSRDTQY
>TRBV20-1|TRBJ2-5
SARDLAGYQETQY
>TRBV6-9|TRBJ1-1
AGSYPGTVNTEAF
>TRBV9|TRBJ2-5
ASSARDRETQY
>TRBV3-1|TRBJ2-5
ASSPRGSGRAETQY
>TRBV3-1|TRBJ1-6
ASRPGGDSPLH
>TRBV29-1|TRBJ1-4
SVGTGGMEKLF
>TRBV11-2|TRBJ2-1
ASSLRADSSYNEQF
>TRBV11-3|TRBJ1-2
ASSPTGPRYGYT